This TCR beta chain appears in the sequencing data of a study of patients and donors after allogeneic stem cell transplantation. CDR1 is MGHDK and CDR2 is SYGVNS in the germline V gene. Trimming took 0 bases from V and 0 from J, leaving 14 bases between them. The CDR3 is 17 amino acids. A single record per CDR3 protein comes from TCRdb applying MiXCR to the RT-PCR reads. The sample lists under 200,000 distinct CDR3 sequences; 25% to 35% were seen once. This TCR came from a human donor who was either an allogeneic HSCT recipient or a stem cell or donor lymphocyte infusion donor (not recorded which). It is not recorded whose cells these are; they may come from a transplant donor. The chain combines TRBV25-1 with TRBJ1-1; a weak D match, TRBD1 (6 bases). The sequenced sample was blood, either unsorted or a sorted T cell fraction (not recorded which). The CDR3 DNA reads TGTGCCAGCAGTGAATATTTTTGGGACACCATGAACACTGAAGCTTTCTTT. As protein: CASSEYFWDTMNTEAFF.